This is a list of T cell receptor beta chains from one sample in a study of shared clonotypes between healthy human individuals. Some clones are missing from TCRdb's copy, which holds only in-frame ones; the method was immunoSEQ multiplex PCR. This table holds 1,500,000 or so clones, less than 99% found once. Sample: naive CD4+ T cells sorted from blood. The receptor source for this set is a young man in good health. Each CDR3 is given with its conserved first and last residue. The order of the fields is V gene, clone size, D gene, J gene, CDR3 protein, CDR3 DNA. D genes are given only for firm matches. Rows give clone size only sometimes, using once, few, many, or a class for an expanded clone.

V gene: TRBV9; clone size: -; D gene: -; J gene: TRBJ2-3; CDR3 protein: CASSVGPLPSTDTQYF; CDR3 DNA: TGTGCCAGCAGCGTAGGCCCGCTACCTAGCACAGATACGCAGTATTTT
V gene: TRBV7-9; clone size: -; D gene: TRBD2; J gene: TRBJ2-7; CDR3 protein: CASSHRPERGSYEQYF; CDR3 DNA: TGTGCCAGCAGCCACCGCCCCGAGCGGGGCTCCTACGAGCAGTACTTC
V gene: TRBV13; clone size: -; D gene: TRBD2; J gene: TRBJ2-7; CDR3 protein: CASSRRGTSAKREQYF; CDR3 DNA: TGTGCCAGCAGCCGCAGAGGGACTAGCGCGAAACGCGAGCAGTACTTC
V gene: TRBV10-1; clone size: -; D gene: -; J gene: TRBJ1-5; CDR3 protein: CASSGGANQPQHF; CDR3 DNA: TGCGCCAGCAGTGGGGGGGCGAACCAGCCCCAGCATTTT
V gene: TRBV7-9; clone size: -; D gene: -; J gene: TRBJ2-7; CDR3 protein: CASSLGAGRTYEQYF; CDR3 DNA: TGTGCCAGCAGCCTTGGGGCGGGACGGACCTACGAGCAGTACTTC
V gene: TRBV5-1; clone size: once; D gene: -; J gene: TRBJ1-1; CDR3 protein: CASSLDSRNTEAFF; CDR3 DNA: TGCGCCAGCAGCTTGGACTCCAGAAACACTGAAGCTTTCTTT
V gene: TRBV7-3; clone size: -; D gene: -; J gene: TRBJ1-4; CDR3 protein: CASSLKRGEKLFF; CDR3 DNA: TGTGCCAGCAGCCTCAAAAGAGGTGAAAAACTGTTTTTT
V gene: TRBV29-1; clone size: -; D gene: -; J gene: TRBJ1-1; CDR3 protein: CSVVQADTEAFF; CDR3 DNA: TGCAGCGTTGTCCAGGCCGACACTGAAGCTTTCTTT
V gene: TRBV5-1; clone size: -; D gene: -; J gene: TRBJ2-1; CDR3 protein: CASSPGTMNEQFF; CDR3 DNA: TGCGCCAGCAGTCCCGGGACCATGAATGAGCAGTTCTTC
V gene: TRBV7-9; clone size: -; D gene: -; J gene: TRBJ2-7; CDR3 protein: CASSHRRSPYEQYF; CDR3 DNA: TGTGCCAGCAGCCATCGGAGGAGTCCCTACGAGCAGTACTTC
V gene: TRBV25-1; clone size: -; D gene: TRBD1; J gene: TRBJ2-3; CDR3 protein: CASSEAGTGTPDTQYF; CDR3 DNA: TGTGCCAGCAGTGAAGCCGGGACAGGGACGCCAGATACGCAGTATTTT
V gene: TRBV28; clone size: -; D gene: TRBD2; J gene: TRBJ2-3; CDR3 protein: CASSLFSLKEREGTDTQYF; CDR3 DNA: TGTGCCAGCAGTTTATTCTCATTAAAAGAGCGGGAGGGCACAGATACGCAGTATTTT
V gene: TRBV7-3; clone size: once; D gene: -; J gene: TRBJ1-1; CDR3 protein: CASSWTVNTEAFF; CDR3 DNA: TGTGCCAGCAGCTGGACAGTGAACACTGAAGCTTTCTTT
V gene: TRBV18; clone size: -; D gene: -; J gene: TRBJ1-2; CDR3 protein: CASSPPVRSNYGYTF; CDR3 DNA: TGTGCCAGCTCACCACCGGTCAGATCTAACTATGGCTACACCTTC
V gene: TRBV9; clone size: -; D gene: TRBD2; J gene: TRBJ2-1; CDR3 protein: CASSVATGGSKFF; CDR3 DNA: TGTGCCAGCAGCGTAGCTACGGGCGGGAGCAAGTTCTTC
V gene: TRBV28; clone size: -; D gene: -; J gene: TRBJ1-1; CDR3 protein: CASTQTNTEAFF; CDR3 DNA: TGTGCCAGCACTCAGACGAACACTGAAGCTTTCTTT
V gene: TRBV28; clone size: -; D gene: -; J gene: TRBJ2-7; CDR3 protein: CASSLSRPQQSYRTYEQYF; CDR3 DNA: TGTGCCAGCAGTTTATCCCGCCCACAACAGAGTTATAGAACCTACGAGCAGTACTTC
V gene: TRBV19; clone size: once; D gene: -; J gene: TRBJ2-3; CDR3 protein: CASSMGADTQYF; CDR3 DNA: TGTGCCAGTAGTATGGGGGCAGATACGCAGTATTTT
V gene: TRBV20-1; clone size: -; D gene: -; J gene: TRBJ2-1; CDR3 protein: CSARKNEQFF; CDR3 DNA: TGCAGTGCTAGAAAGAATGAGCAGTTCTTC
V gene: TRBV28; clone size: -; D gene: -; J gene: TRBJ1-2; CDR3 protein: CASSLLGAGYTF; CDR3 DNA: TGTGCCAGCAGTTTACTCGGGGCGGGCTACACCTTC
V gene: TRBV7-8; clone size: -; D gene: -; J gene: TRBJ1-5; CDR3 protein: CASSLLGSGSNQPQHF; CDR3 DNA: TGTGCCAGCAGCTTATTGGGGAGCGGGAGCAATCAGCCCCAGCATTTT
V gene: TRBV7-9; clone size: -; D gene: -; J gene: TRBJ2-5; CDR3 protein: CASSLGQLETQYF; CDR3 DNA: TGTGCCAGCAGCTTAGGACAGTTAGAGACCCAGTACTTC
V gene: TRBV18; clone size: -; D gene: TRBD1; J gene: TRBJ1-2; CDR3 protein: CASSLLHNRDSDYGYTF; CDR3 DNA: TGTGCCAGCTCACTCCTACACAATCGGGACAGCGACTATGGCTACACCTTC
V gene: TRBV5-5; clone size: -; D gene: -; J gene: TRBJ2-2; CDR3 protein: CASSLPTGPNTGELFF; CDR3 DNA: TGTGCCAGCAGCTTACCGACGGGGCCGAACACCGGGGAGCTGTTTTTT
V gene: TRBV19; clone size: -; D gene: -; J gene: TRBJ1-1; CDR3 protein: CASRSISVGNTEAFF; CDR3 DNA: TGTGCCAGTAGAAGTATCAGCGTCGGGAACACTGAAGCTTTCTTT
V gene: TRBV5-6; clone size: -; D gene: -; J gene: TRBJ1-5; CDR3 protein: CASSLGRYPQPQHF; CDR3 DNA: TGTGCCAGCAGCTTGGGCAGGTACCCACAGCCCCAGCATTTT
V gene: TRBV7-9; clone size: -; D gene: -; J gene: TRBJ2-7; CDR3 protein: CATSGVGVYEQYF; CDR3 DNA: TGTGCCACTTCCGGCGTTGGGGTCTACGAGCAGTACTTC